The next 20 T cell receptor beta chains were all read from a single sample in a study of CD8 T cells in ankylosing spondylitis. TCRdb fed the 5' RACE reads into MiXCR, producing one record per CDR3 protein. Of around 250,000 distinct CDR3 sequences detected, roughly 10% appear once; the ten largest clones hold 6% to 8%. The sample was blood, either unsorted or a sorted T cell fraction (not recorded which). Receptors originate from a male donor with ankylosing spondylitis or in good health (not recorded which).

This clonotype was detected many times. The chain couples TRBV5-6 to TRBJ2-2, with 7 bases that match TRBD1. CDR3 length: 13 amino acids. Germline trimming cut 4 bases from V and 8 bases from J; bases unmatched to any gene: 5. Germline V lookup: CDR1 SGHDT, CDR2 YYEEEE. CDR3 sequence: CASSNDRAGELFF. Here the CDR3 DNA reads TGTGCCAGCAGCAACGACAGGGCGGGGGAGCTGTTTTTT.

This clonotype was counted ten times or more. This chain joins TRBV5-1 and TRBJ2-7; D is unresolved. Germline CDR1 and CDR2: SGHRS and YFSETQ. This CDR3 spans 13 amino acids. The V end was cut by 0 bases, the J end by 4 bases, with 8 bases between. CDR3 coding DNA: TGCGCCAGCAGCTTGGTAAGCGATTACGAGCAGTACTTC. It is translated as CASSLVSDYEQYF.

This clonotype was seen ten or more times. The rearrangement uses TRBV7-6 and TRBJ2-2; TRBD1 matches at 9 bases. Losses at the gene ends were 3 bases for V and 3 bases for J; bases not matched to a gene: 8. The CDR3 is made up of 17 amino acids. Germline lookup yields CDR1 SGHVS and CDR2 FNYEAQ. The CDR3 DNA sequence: TGTGCCAGCAGCTTCTCAGGGGGACAGGGATACACCGGGGAGCTGTTTTTT. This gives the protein CASSFSGGQGYTGELFF.

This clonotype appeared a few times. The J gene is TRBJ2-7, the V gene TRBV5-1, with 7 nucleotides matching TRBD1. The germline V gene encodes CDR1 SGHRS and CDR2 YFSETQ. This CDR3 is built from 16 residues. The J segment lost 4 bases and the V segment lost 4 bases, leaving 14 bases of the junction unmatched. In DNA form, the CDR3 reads TGCGCCAGCAGCGTAACACAGGGGAGAATAAGGTACGAGCAGTACTTC. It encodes CASSVTQGRIRYEQYF.

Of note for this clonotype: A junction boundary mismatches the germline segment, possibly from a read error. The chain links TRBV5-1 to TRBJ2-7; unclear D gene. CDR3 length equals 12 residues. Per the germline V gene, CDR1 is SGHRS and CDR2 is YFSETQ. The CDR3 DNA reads TGCGCCAGCAGCTTGGCCGGGTACGCGCAGTACTTC. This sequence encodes CASSLAGYAQYF.

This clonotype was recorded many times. CDR3 bases: TGCAGCGTTGATGACAGGGGGCTCTATGGCTACACCTTC. This translates into CSVDDRGLYGYTF. The chain joins TRBV29-1 to TRBJ1-2; 10 nucleotides agree with TRBD1. Germline lookup yields CDR1 SQVTM and CDR2 ANQGSEA. V gave up 3 bases and J gave up 4 bases; unmatched junction bases: 2. The CDR3 consists of 13 residues.

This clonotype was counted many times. The CDR3 DNA is TGTGCCAGCAGTTCCCGGATACTAGCGGGAGTCCCTGGGGACAATGAGCAGTTCTTC. This codes for CASSSRILAGVPGDNEQFF. V gene TRBV28 combines with J gene TRBJ2-1, with 11 bases aligning to TRBD2. The CDR3 totals 19 residues. J was trimmed by 5 bases and V by 4 bases; bases with no gene match: 16. In germline, CDR1 is MDHEN, CDR2 SYDVKM.

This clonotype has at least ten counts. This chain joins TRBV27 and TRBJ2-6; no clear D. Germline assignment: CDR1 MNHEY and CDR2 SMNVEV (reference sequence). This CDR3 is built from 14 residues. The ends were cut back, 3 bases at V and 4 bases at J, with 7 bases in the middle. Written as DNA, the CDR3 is TGTGCCAGCAGTTTTGGCGCGGGGGCCAACGTCCTGACTTTC. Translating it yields CASSFGAGANVLTF.

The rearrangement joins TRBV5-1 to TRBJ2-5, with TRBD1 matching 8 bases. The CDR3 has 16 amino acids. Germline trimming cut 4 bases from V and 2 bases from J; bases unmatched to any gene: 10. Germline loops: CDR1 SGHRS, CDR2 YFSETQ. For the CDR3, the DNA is TGCGCCAGCAGCCCTTGGGCAGGGGGCAATCAAGAGACCCAGTACTTC. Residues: CASSPWAGGNQETQYF.

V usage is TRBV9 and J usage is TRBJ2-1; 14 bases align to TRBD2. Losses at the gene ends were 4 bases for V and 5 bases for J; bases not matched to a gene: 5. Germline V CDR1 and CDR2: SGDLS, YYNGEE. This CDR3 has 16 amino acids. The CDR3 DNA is TGTGCCAGCAGCCCCGAGACTAGCGGGAGGGACAATGAGCAGTTCTTC. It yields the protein CASSPETSGRDNEQFF.

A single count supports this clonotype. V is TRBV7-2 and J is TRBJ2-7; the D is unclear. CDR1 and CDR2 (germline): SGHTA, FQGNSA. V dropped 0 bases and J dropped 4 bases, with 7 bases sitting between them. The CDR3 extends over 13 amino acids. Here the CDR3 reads CASSLALLYEQYF. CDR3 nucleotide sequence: TGTGCCAGCAGCTTAGCGCTACTTTACGAGCAGTACTTC.

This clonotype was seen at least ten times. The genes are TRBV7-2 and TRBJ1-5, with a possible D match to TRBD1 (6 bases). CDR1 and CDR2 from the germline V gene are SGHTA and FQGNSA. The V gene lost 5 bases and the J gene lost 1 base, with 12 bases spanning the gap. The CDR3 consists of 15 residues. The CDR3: CASSATTGSNQPQHF. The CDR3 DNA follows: TGTGCCAGCAGCGCAACAACAGGGAGCAATCAGCCCCAGCATTTT.

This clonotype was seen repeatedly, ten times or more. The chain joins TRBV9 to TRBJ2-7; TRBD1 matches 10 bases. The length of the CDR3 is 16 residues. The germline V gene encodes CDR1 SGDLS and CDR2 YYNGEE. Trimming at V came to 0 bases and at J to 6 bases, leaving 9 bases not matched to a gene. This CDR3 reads CASSVGWGTGDGEQYF. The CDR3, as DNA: TGTGCCAGCAGCGTAGGGTGGGGGACAGGGGATGGCGAGCAGTACTTC.

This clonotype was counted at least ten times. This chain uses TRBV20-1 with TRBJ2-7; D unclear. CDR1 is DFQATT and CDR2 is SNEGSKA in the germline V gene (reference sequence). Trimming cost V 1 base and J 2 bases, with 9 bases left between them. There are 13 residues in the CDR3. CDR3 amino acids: CSARVWGTYEQYF. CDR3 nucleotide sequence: TGCAGTGCTAGAGTTTGGGGTACCTACGAGCAGTACTTC.

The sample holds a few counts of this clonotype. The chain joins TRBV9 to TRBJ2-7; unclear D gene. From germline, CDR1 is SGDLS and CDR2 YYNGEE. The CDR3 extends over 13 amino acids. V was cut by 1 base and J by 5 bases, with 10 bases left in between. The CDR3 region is CASSVTGRDEQYF. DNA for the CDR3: TGTGCCAGCAGCGTAACGGGCCGAGACGAGCAGTACTTC.

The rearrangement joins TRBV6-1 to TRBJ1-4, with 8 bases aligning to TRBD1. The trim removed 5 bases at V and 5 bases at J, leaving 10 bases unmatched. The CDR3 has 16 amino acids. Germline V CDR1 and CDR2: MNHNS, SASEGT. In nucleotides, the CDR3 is TGTGCCAGCAGTCCGCAACGACAGGGGTGGAATGAAAAACTGTTTTTT. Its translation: CASSPQRQGWNEKLFF.

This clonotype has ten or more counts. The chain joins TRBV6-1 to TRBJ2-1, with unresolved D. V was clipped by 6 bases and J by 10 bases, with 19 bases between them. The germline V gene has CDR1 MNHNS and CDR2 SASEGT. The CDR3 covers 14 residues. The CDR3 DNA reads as TGTGCCAGCAGCGAGCTCTATCCTACCGGGGAGCAGTTCTTC. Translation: CASSELYPTGEQFF.

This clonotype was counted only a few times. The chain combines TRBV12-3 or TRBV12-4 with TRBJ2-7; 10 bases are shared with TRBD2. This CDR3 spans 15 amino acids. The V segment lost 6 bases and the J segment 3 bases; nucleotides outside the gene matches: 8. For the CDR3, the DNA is TGTGCCAGCAGCCCCGATAGCGGGAGGCTCTACGAGCAGTACTTC. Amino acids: CASSPDSGRLYEQYF.

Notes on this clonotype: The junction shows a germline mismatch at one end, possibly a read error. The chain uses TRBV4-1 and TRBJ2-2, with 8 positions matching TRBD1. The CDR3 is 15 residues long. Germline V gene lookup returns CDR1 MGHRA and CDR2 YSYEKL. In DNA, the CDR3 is TGCACCAGCAGCCAGTTCAGGGGGCTCAACGGGGAGCTGTTTTTT. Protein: CTSSQFRGLNGELFF.

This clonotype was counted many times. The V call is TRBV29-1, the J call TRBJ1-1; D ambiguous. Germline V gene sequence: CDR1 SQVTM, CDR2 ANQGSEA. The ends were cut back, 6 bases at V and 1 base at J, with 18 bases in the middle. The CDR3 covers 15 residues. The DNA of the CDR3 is TGCAGCGTCTCCGACCCCCGGACGACGAACACTGAAGCTTTCTTT. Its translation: CSVSDPRTTNTEAFF.